This T cell receptor (beta chain) was obtained from a study of response to subunit inactivated influenza vaccine. Study-wide points: The authors suggested that few new T cells are recruited per seasonal influenza vaccination.

TCRdb recomputed calls from the RT-PCR reads with MiXCR, one row per CDR3 protein. Found here are 500,000 to 600,000 distinct CDR3 sequences, roughly 10% of them singletons; the top ten hold approximately 10%. A remark on this clonotype: Its specificity is not known.

There are 16 residues in the CDR3. With V trimmed by 0 bases and J by 4 bases, 5 bases remained unmatched. Germline V CDR1 and CDR2: MNHEY, SVGEGT. In addition, the sample was reused for a study of T cells expressing NK-cell markers. That study adds: Generation of TCR beta cDNA was performed by 5'RACE template switching incorporating UMIs. Sorted CD3+CD56+NKG2C+, CD3+CD56+NKG2C- and CD3+CD56-NKG2C+ T cells supplied TCR beta repertoires. Eight donors were sequenced, seven testing HCMV-seropositive and one testing seronegative. Researchers report these clonotypes also headed the CD3+CD56-NKG2C+ fraction in a handful of donors.

The starting material was PBMCs from blood, obtained on the day of vaccination. V and J are TRBV6-2 or TRBV6-3 and TRBJ1-1; 10 bases fit TRBD1. This sequence originates from a man aged 45 to 65 who received an inactivated influenza vaccine. CDR3 sequence: CASSYSTGGASTEAFF. CDR3 bases: TGTGCCAGCAGTTACTCGACAGGGGGCGCGAGCACTGAAGCTTTCTTT.